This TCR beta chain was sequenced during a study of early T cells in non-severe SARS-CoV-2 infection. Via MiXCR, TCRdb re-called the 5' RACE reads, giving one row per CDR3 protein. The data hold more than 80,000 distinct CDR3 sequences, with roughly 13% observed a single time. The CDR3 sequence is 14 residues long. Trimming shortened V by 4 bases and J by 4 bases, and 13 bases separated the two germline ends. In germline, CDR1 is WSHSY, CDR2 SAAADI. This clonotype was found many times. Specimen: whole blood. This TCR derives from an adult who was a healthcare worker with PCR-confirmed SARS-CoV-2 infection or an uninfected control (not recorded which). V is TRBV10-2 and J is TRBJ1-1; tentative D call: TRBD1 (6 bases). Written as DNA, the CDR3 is TGCGCCAGCAGTGCCCCCAGGGGAATCACTGAAGCTTTCTTT. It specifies CASSAPRGITEAFF.